Shown below are 20 T cell receptor beta chains from a single sample sequenced in a study of cytomegalovirus exposure and HLA in healthy donors. It was with 60 Vbeta and 13 Jbeta primers that the PCR ran. Assay: immunoSEQ multiplex PCR; the TCRdb copy retains only in-frame clones and omits some. The data show about 170,000 clones, with about 85% seen just once and just over 4.5% held by the top ten. The sample comprised PBMCs. These receptors came from a woman in her forties or fifties in good health and CMV-seropositive.

The V call is TRBV27, the J call TRBJ2-7, with TRBD1 matching 9 bases. Germline V lookup: CDR1 MNHEY, CDR2 SMNVEV (reference sequence). The CDR3 has 13 amino acids. J gave up 5 bases and V 10 bases, and 9 bases lay outside the gene matches. The CDR3 DNA sequence: TGTGCCACCTCCGGGACAGGGAACCACGAGCAGTACTTC. It is translated as CATSGTGNHEQYF.

The chain uses TRBV29-1 and TRBJ2-3, with TRBD2 identical over 7 bases. Germline V gene sequence: CDR1 SQVTM, CDR2 ANQGSEA. CDR3 length equals 14 residues. V dropped 3 bases and J dropped 3; count of bases not matched to a gene: 6. The CDR3 reads CSVEDSSGTDTQYF. The CDR3 nucleotides are TGCAGCGTTGAGGATTCTAGCGGAACAGATACGCAGTATTTT.

The V call is TRBV11-1, the J call TRBJ1-1, with a tentative D call TRBD1 (5 bases). V dropped 3 bases and J dropped 1 base, with 9 bases sitting between them. CDR1 is SGHAT, CDR2 FQDESV, per germline (reference sequence). There are 14 residues in the CDR3. The CDR3 DNA sequence: TGTGCCAGCAGCTTTAGGGGCCCGAACACTGAAGCTTTCTTT. This codes for CASSFRGPNTEAFF.

This sequence joins TRBV2 and TRBJ1-2; 12 bases agree with TRBD1. CDR1 SNHLY and CDR2 FYNNEI come from the germline V gene. The CDR3 covers 12 residues. Germline trimming cut 8 bases from V and 7 bases from J; bases unmatched to any gene: 2. The CDR3 DNA sequence: TGTGCCAGCCGGGGACAGGGGGCTGGCTACACCTTC. Translating it yields CASRGQGAGYTF.

The chain is built from TRBV6-6 and TRBJ1-2; perhaps TRBD1 as D (6 bases). CDR1 MNHNY and CDR2 SVGAGI come from the germline V gene (reference sequence). Trimming left V 0 bases short and J 6 bases short, with 14 bases between. The CDR3 consists of 15 residues. CDR3 bases: TGTGCCAGCAGTTACTCCCTGACAGGAGGACATGGCTACACCTTC. This translates into CASSYSLTGGHGYTF.

CDR3 in amino acids: CASRDRGTDTQYF. CDR3 bases: TGTGCCAGCAGAGACAGGGGGACAGATACGCAGTATTTT. V gene TRBV6-1 combines with J gene TRBJ2-3; 9 nucleotides line up with TRBD1. Germline V gene sequence: CDR1 MNHNS, CDR2 SASEGT. J was trimmed by 3 bases and V by 6 bases; bases with no gene match: 1. The CDR3 spans 13 residues.

J is TRBJ2-7 and V is TRBV30; 7 nucleotides align to TRBD2. Germline lookup yields CDR1 GTSNPN and CDR2 SVGIG (reference sequence). J gave up 8 bases and V 2 bases, and 12 bases lay outside the gene matches. The CDR3 length is 14 residues. In nucleotides, the CDR3 is TGTGCCTGGAGTAGAATAATAGCGGGCAGTAAGCAGTACTTC. This encodes CAWSRIIAGSKQYF.

This chain uses TRBV6-5 with TRBJ1-2, with 10 bases aligning to TRBD1. With 7 bases clipped from V and 4 bases from J, the junction kept 9 bases outside the gene matches. Germline V gene data show CDR1 as MNHEY and CDR2 as SVGAGI. This CDR3 region has 15 residues. CDR3 in amino acids: CASIKPGQGIYGYTF. In DNA form, the CDR3 reads TGTGCCAGCATTAAACCGGGACAGGGGATCTATGGCTACACCTTC.

The gene calls are TRBV18 and TRBJ2-7, with TRBD2 identical over 12 bases. V trimming: 5 bases; J trimming: 2 bases; junction bases outside the gene matches: 1. Germline V CDR1 and CDR2: KGHSH, LQKENI. There are 14 residues in the CDR3. The chain's CDR3 is CASSASGGAYEQYF. The DNA for the CDR3 is TGTGCCAGCTCAGCTAGCGGGGGGGCCTACGAGCAGTACTTC.

J is TRBJ2-7 and V is TRBV28, with a tentative D call TRBD2 (5 bases). Germline V gene sequence: CDR1 MDHEN, CDR2 SYDVKM. The V and J ends lost 8 bases and 3 bases respectively, with 8 bases between them. CDR3 size: 11 residues. As DNA, the CDR3 is TGTGCCAGCCGCCGGGACTACGAGCAGTACTTC. Its protein product is CASRRDYEQYF.

For the CDR3, the DNA is TGTGCCAGCAGCTTAGGGCTAGCGGGGGCCGTAGAGACCCAGTACTTC. Its protein product is CASSLGLAGAVETQYF. The J gene is TRBJ2-5, the V gene TRBV11-3; 10 nucleotides match TRBD2. Germline loops: CDR1 SGHNT, CDR2 YENEEA. J was trimmed by 4 bases and V by 1 base; bases with no gene match: 6. CDR3 length: 16 amino acids.

The chain employs TRBV29-1 and TRBJ1-2; D gene unclear. Germline V gene sequence: CDR1 SQVTM, CDR2 ANQGSEA. Trimming removed 4 bases at V and 8 bases at J, with 23 bases between. The CDR3 is 15 residues long. The CDR3 region is CSVGGGDANAGGYTF. CDR3 DNA sequence: TGCAGCGTTGGTGGTGGAGATGCCAATGCGGGCGGCTACACCTTC.

This rearrangement joins TRBV30 to TRBJ2-3; 10 bases map to TRBD1. Per germline, CDR1 GTSNPN and CDR2 SVGIG (reference sequence). Trimming took 8 bases from V and 0 from J; bases not matched to a gene: 5. The CDR3 is 14 amino acids. The CDR3 bases are TGTGCCGGAGGGACAGGGGCCAGCACAGATACGCAGTATTTT. It codes for CAGGTGASTDTQYF.

The chain is built from TRBV19 and TRBJ1-2; 8 bases match TRBD1. The CDR3 runs 14 residues. After removal of 5 bases from V and 4 bases from J, the junction contained 6 bases not matched to a gene. CDR1 and CDR2 from the germline V gene are LNHDA and SQIVND (reference sequence). Written as DNA, the CDR3 is TGTGCCAGTAGTTTCTCGGACAGGGTCTATGGCTACACCTTC. Translated: CASSFSDRVYGYTF.

This clone was seen a handful of times. This chain links TRBV19 with TRBJ1-1; 9 nucleotides agree with TRBD1. The V and J ends lost 4 bases and 3 bases, in that order; junction bases with no gene match: 3. CDR1 and CDR2 (germline): LNHDA, SQIVND (reference sequence). The CDR3 length is 14 residues. The CDR3 DNA reads as TGTGCCAGTAGTAAGGACAGGGGATACACTGAAGCTTTCTTT. It is translated as CASSKDRGYTEAFF. Full variable domain (outside the CDR3, taken from reference TRBV19 and TRBJ1-1): DGGITQSPKYLFRKEGQNVTLSCEQNLNHDAMYWYRQDPGQGLRLIYYSQIVNDFQKGDIAEGYSVSREKKESFPLTVTSAQKNPTAFYLCASSKDRGYTEAFFGQGTRLTVV.

The CDR3 region has the DNA TGTGCCAGCAAGACAGAGAACTATGGCTACACCTTC. It yields the protein CASKTENYGYTF. This sequence joins TRBV6-5 and TRBJ1-2, with D perhaps matching TRBD1 (5 bases). V was cut by 7 bases and J by 2 bases, with 8 bases left in between. Looked up from germline, CDR1 is MNHEY and CDR2 is SVGAGI. The CDR3 sequence is 12 residues long.

This chain connects TRBV2 to TRBJ1-4; perhaps TRBD1 as D (5 bases). The V end was cut by 8 bases, the J end by 4 bases, with 20 bases between. The CDR3 is 16 amino acids. Germline loops: CDR1 SNHLY, CDR2 FYNNEI. CDR3 in amino acids: CASGRTHLRNNEKLFF. In DNA form, the CDR3 reads TGTGCCAGCGGACGGACACACTTGAGGAATAATGAAAAACTGTTTTTT.

This clone was recorded a few times. The rearrangement joins TRBV10-3 to TRBJ1-2, with 8 bases matching TRBD1. The V and J ends lost 11 bases and 3 bases, in that order; junction bases with no gene match: 11. The CDR3 runs 14 residues. Germline V lookup: CDR1 ENHRY, CDR2 SYGVKD. Here the CDR3 DNA reads TGTGCCTCCTGCCAGGGGGCGCGGGACTATGGCTACACCTTC. It yields the protein CASCQGARDYGYTF.

The V call is TRBV11-3, the J call TRBJ2-1; D gene unclear. CDR1 is SGHNT, CDR2 YENEEA, per germline. Deletions cut 2 bases from V and 6 bases from J, with 8 bases between. This CDR3 has 13 amino acids. Written as DNA, the CDR3 is TGTGCCAGCAGCTTAAACCAGGTCAATGAGCAGTTCTTC. Translated, it gives CASSLNQVNEQFF.

The gene calls are TRBV5-1 and TRBJ1-4, with D perhaps matching TRBD1 (6 bases). V lost 7 bases and J 3 bases, leaving 19 bases between the germline ends. Per germline, CDR1 SGHRS and CDR2 YFSETQ. The length of the CDR3 is 16 residues. CDR3 DNA sequence: TGCGCCAGCGCTAACTCCCCCGGGACACCTAATGAAAAACTGTTTTTT. Translating it yields CASANSPGTPNEKLFF.